The rows below give T cell receptor beta chains drawn from one sample of a study of T-cell memory formation after mild COVID-19. TCRdb re-analysed the 5' RACE reads in MiXCR, keeping a single row per CDR3 protein. The data hold 550,000 to 700,000 distinct CDR3 sequences, with approximately 19% observed a single time. The material sequenced was PBMCs or a T cell subset sorted from them (not recorded which). These receptors were collected from an adult woman who had mild COVID-19 (a few samples of this study predate the infection). Cell type and time point are not known. Each CDR3 is given with its conserved first and last residue. A D gene is named only where the DNA matches it firmly. For some rows the clone size is stated as once, few or many, or as a class when expanded; others skip it.

d_gene: NA
j_gene: TRBJ2-1
abundance: NA
v_gene: TRBV12-3/TRBV12-4
CDR3aa: CASSFGGQGNEQFF
CDR3nt: TGTGCCAGCAGTTTTGGAGGACAAGGTAATGAGCAGTTCTTC

d_gene: NA
j_gene: TRBJ2-2
abundance: few
v_gene: TRBV5-1
CDR3aa: CASSPYGTNTGELFF
CDR3nt: TGCGCCAGCAGCCCCTATGGTACGAACACCGGGGAGCTGTTTTTT

d_gene: NA
j_gene: TRBJ1-2
abundance: NA
v_gene: TRBV3-1
CDR3aa: CASSQDGLVRGYGYTF
CDR3nt: TGTGCCAGCAGCCAAGATGGACTCGTGAGGGGCTATGGCTACACCTTC

d_gene: NA
j_gene: TRBJ1-2
abundance: NA
v_gene: TRBV5-4
CDR3aa: CASSLRAANYGYTF
CDR3nt: TGTGCCAGCAGCTTGCGGGCGGCTAACTATGGCTACACCTTC

d_gene: NA
j_gene: TRBJ2-5
abundance: NA
v_gene: TRBV5-5
CDR3aa: CASSSEFQLNLETQYF
CDR3nt: TGTGCCAGCAGCTCTGAGTTCCAGTTGAACTTGGAGACCCAGTACTTC

d_gene: TRBD1
j_gene: TRBJ2-1
abundance: many
v_gene: TRBV29-1
CDR3aa: CSVVQGATSSYNEQFF
CDR3nt: TGCAGCGTTGTGCAGGGGGCCACAAGCTCCTACAATGAGCAGTTCTTC

d_gene: NA
j_gene: TRBJ2-6
abundance: NA
v_gene: TRBV20-1
CDR3aa: CSALLPGANVLTF
CDR3nt: TGCAGTGCCCTCTTACCTGGGGCCAACGTCCTGACTTTC

d_gene: TRBD1
j_gene: TRBJ2-2
abundance: NA
v_gene: TRBV29-1
CDR3aa: CSGRQGWTGELFF
CDR3nt: TGCAGCGGTAGACAGGGATGGACCGGGGAGCTGTTTTTT

d_gene: NA
j_gene: TRBJ1-5
abundance: few
v_gene: TRBV4-1
CDR3aa: CASSQDEGRNQPQHF
CDR3nt: TGCGCCAGCAGCCAAGACGAGGGACGCAATCAGCCCCAGCATTTT

d_gene: TRBD2
j_gene: TRBJ2-5
abundance: few
v_gene: TRBV3-1
CDR3aa: CASSQPLGLAPDQYF
CDR3nt: TGTGCCAGCAGCCAACCCCTAGGACTAGCGCCGGACCAGTACTTC

d_gene: NA
j_gene: TRBJ1-4
abundance: few
v_gene: TRBV5-4
CDR3aa: CASSLDPRRGEKLFF
CDR3nt: TGTGCCAGCAGCTTGGATCCACGGCGGGGTGAAAAACTGTTTTTT

d_gene: TRBD2
j_gene: TRBJ2-1
abundance: NA
v_gene: TRBV10-3
CDR3aa: CAISEPLAGEYNEQFF
CDR3nt: TGTGCCATCAGTGAACCTCTAGCGGGAGAGTACAATGAGCAGTTCTTC

d_gene: NA
j_gene: TRBJ2-3
abundance: NA
v_gene: TRBV12-5
CDR3aa: CASAGWRDFGDTDTQYF
CDR3nt: TGTGCTAGCGCAGGGTGGCGGGACTTTGGGGACACAGATACGCAGTATTTT

d_gene: TRBD2
j_gene: TRBJ2-3
abundance: NA
v_gene: TRBV27
CDR3aa: CASSLSSSGSTDTQYF
CDR3nt: TGTGCCAGCAGTTTAAGTTCTAGCGGGAGCACAGATACGCAGTATTTT

d_gene: NA
j_gene: TRBJ2-3
abundance: many
v_gene: TRBV13
CDR3aa: CASSLRRNTQYF
CDR3nt: TGTGCCAGCAGCCTTCGGCGAAATACGCAGTATTTT

d_gene: TRBD1
j_gene: TRBJ2-1
abundance: NA
v_gene: TRBV5-4
CDR3aa: CASSLTTDRGLKFF
CDR3nt: TGTGCCAGCAGCTTGACAACGGACAGGGGGTTGAAGTTCTTC

d_gene: NA
j_gene: TRBJ1-1
abundance: few
v_gene: TRBV12-3/TRBV12-4
CDR3aa: CATRRPLNTEAFF
CDR3nt: TGTGCCACACGCCGACCTCTGAACACTGAAGCTTTCTTT

d_gene: NA
j_gene: TRBJ2-1
abundance: few
v_gene: TRBV2
CDR3aa: CASRKVSSYNEQFF
CDR3nt: TGTGCCAGCAGAAAGGTTAGCTCCTACAATGAGCAGTTCTTC

d_gene: NA
j_gene: TRBJ1-2
abundance: few
v_gene: TRBV5-1
CDR3aa: CASSFGNRYTF
CDR3nt: TGCGCCAGCAGCTTCGGGAATCGCTACACCTTC

d_gene: NA
j_gene: TRBJ1-2
abundance: NA
v_gene: TRBV5-1
CDR3aa: CASSLDPGLMGGYTF
CDR3nt: TGCGCCAGCAGCTTGGATCCAGGGCTAATGGGTGGCTACACCTTC

d_gene: NA
j_gene: TRBJ2-7
abundance: NA
v_gene: TRBV12-3/TRBV12-4
CDR3aa: CASSFKHSYEQYF
CDR3nt: TGTGCCAGCAGTTTTAAACATTCCTACGAGCAGTACTTC

d_gene: TRBD2
j_gene: TRBJ2-5
abundance: few
v_gene: TRBV6-2/TRBV6-3
CDR3aa: CASRSLAGALETQYF
CDR3nt: TGTGCCAGCAGATCACTAGCGGGAGCTCTAGAGACCCAGTACTTC

d_gene: NA
j_gene: TRBJ2-4
abundance: few
v_gene: TRBV7-9
CDR3aa: CASSPYTRENIQYF
CDR3nt: TGTGCCAGCAGCCCATACACCAGAGAAAACATTCAGTACTTC

d_gene: NA
j_gene: TRBJ2-1
abundance: NA
v_gene: TRBV5-6
CDR3aa: CASSPDPVYASSYNEQFF
CDR3nt: TGTGCCAGCAGCCCCGATCCCGTCTACGCGAGCTCCTACAATGAGCAGTTCTTC

d_gene: NA
j_gene: TRBJ2-5
abundance: few
v_gene: TRBV6-1
CDR3aa: CASSGRGGGETQYF
CDR3nt: TGTGCCAGCAGTGGCAGGGGAGGAGGAGAGACCCAGTACTTC

d_gene: TRBD1
j_gene: TRBJ2-2
abundance: NA
v_gene: TRBV5-1
CDR3aa: CASSLSTGGVNTGELFF
CDR3nt: TGCGCCAGCAGCTTGTCGACAGGGGGAGTGAACACCGGGGAGCTGTTTTTT

d_gene: TRBD2
j_gene: TRBJ2-5
abundance: NA
v_gene: TRBV20-1
CDR3aa: CSVRLADQETQYF
CDR3nt: TGCAGTGTGCGACTAGCGGATCAAGAGACCCAGTACTTC

d_gene: NA
j_gene: TRBJ1-1
abundance: NA
v_gene: TRBV5-1
CDR3aa: CASSLEYGGLGNTEAFF
CDR3nt: TGCGCCAGCAGCTTGGAATATGGGGGTTTGGGGAACACTGAAGCTTTCTTT

d_gene: NA
j_gene: TRBJ2-6
abundance: few
v_gene: TRBV29-1
CDR3aa: CSALDSYRSGANVLTF
CDR3nt: TGCAGCGCACTGGACAGTTATCGCTCTGGGGCCAACGTCCTGACTTTC

d_gene: NA
j_gene: TRBJ1-1
abundance: NA
v_gene: TRBV3-1
CDR3aa: CASSQGRGANTEAFF
CDR3nt: TGTGCCAGCAGCCAAGGCAGGGGCGCCAACACTGAAGCTTTCTTT

d_gene: NA
j_gene: TRBJ1-6
abundance: NA
v_gene: TRBV7-8
CDR3aa: CASSLKWVGNSPLHF
CDR3nt: TGTGCCAGCAGTTTAAAGTGGGTTGGTAATTCACCCCTCCACTTT

d_gene: NA
j_gene: TRBJ2-7
abundance: NA
v_gene: TRBV7-2
CDR3aa: CASSSSPASYEQYF
CDR3nt: TGTGCCAGCAGCTCCTCCCCGGCCTCCTACGAGCAGTACTTC

d_gene: NA
j_gene: TRBJ1-1
abundance: NA
v_gene: TRBV6-1
CDR3aa: CASSEAGVGSAEAFF
CDR3nt: TGTGCCAGCAGTGAAGCGGGGGTTGGATCGGCTGAAGCTTTCTTT

d_gene: NA
j_gene: TRBJ1-2
abundance: NA
v_gene: TRBV6-6
CDR3aa: CASSYAPRVENYGYTF
CDR3nt: TGTGCCAGCAGTTACGCCCCCAGGGTAGAAAACTATGGCTACACCTTC

d_gene: NA
j_gene: TRBJ2-2
abundance: NA
v_gene: TRBV28
CDR3aa: CASNVDSTGELFF
CDR3nt: TGTGCCAGCAATGTGGACAGCACCGGGGAGCTGTTTTTT

d_gene: NA
j_gene: TRBJ2-1
abundance: many
v_gene: TRBV7-8
CDR3aa: CASSLDGSRYNEQFF
CDR3nt: TGTGCCAGCAGCTTAGACGGGAGTCGCTACAATGAGCAGTTCTTC

d_gene: NA
j_gene: TRBJ2-1
abundance: NA
v_gene: TRBV19
CDR3aa: CASSIRAGEGALGNEQFF
CDR3nt: TGTGCCAGTAGTATACGCGCAGGGGAGGGGGCACTGGGCAATGAGCAGTTCTTC

d_gene: TRBD2
j_gene: TRBJ2-5
abundance: NA
v_gene: TRBV19
CDR3aa: CASNTGLDRETQYF
CDR3nt: TGTGCCAGTAACACGGGACTAGATCGTGAGACCCAGTACTTC

d_gene: NA
j_gene: TRBJ1-4
abundance: few
v_gene: TRBV7-4
CDR3aa: CASSLHISPGTEDEKLFF
CDR3nt: TGTGCCAGCAGCTTACACATAAGCCCCGGGACCGAGGATGAAAAACTGTTTTTT

d_gene: TRBD2
j_gene: TRBJ2-1
abundance: NA
v_gene: TRBV6-5
CDR3aa: CASRGGLADNEQFF
CDR3nt: TGTGCCAGCAGAGGGGGACTAGCGGACAATGAGCAGTTCTTC

d_gene: TRBD2
j_gene: TRBJ2-1
abundance: NA
v_gene: TRBV6-1
CDR3aa: CASSVRLAGGLSYNEQFF
CDR3nt: TGTGCCAGCAGTGTAAGACTAGCGGGAGGTTTATCCTACAATGAGCAGTTCTTC

d_gene: NA
j_gene: TRBJ2-7
abundance: many
v_gene: TRBV4-2
CDR3aa: CASSQDRGEQYF
CDR3nt: TGTGCCAGCAGCCAAGATAGGGGCGAGCAGTACTTC

d_gene: NA
j_gene: TRBJ2-7
abundance: NA
v_gene: TRBV11-2
CDR3aa: CASSLAFEDLYEQYF
CDR3nt: TGTGCCAGCAGCTTAGCCTTCGAGGACCTTTATGAGCAGTACTTC

d_gene: NA
j_gene: TRBJ1-5
abundance: NA
v_gene: TRBV7-2
CDR3aa: CASSLGGRQINQPQHF
CDR3nt: TGTGCCAGCAGCTTAGGTGGGCGACAGATCAATCAGCCCCAGCATTTT

d_gene: TRBD2
j_gene: TRBJ2-1
abundance: NA
v_gene: TRBV5-4
CDR3aa: CASRPRPGREEYNEQFF
CDR3nt: TGTGCCAGCAGACCCCGACCGGGGCGGGAGGAATACAATGAGCAGTTCTTC

d_gene: NA
j_gene: TRBJ1-2
abundance: NA
v_gene: TRBV12-3/TRBV12-4
CDR3aa: CASSNQGYYGYTF
CDR3nt: TGTGCCAGCAGTAATCAGGGGTACTATGGCTACACCTTC

d_gene: NA
j_gene: TRBJ2-3
abundance: NA
v_gene: TRBV11-2
CDR3aa: CASSSQVRDTQYF
CDR3nt: TGTGCCAGCAGCTCACAGGTTAGGGATACGCAGTATTTT

d_gene: TRBD2
j_gene: TRBJ2-7
abundance: NA
v_gene: TRBV4-3
CDR3aa: CASSPTGTTEQYF
CDR3nt: TGCGCCAGCAGCCCGACCGGGACTACCGAGCAGTACTTC

d_gene: TRBD2
j_gene: TRBJ2-1
abundance: few
v_gene: TRBV18
CDR3aa: CASSQRLAGVNEQFF
CDR3nt: TGTGCCAGCTCACAACGTCTAGCGGGAGTCAATGAGCAGTTCTTC

d_gene: NA
j_gene: TRBJ1-4
abundance: few
v_gene: TRBV5-1
CDR3aa: CASSYRNGVSEKLFF
CDR3nt: TGCGCCAGCAGCTACAGGAATGGCGTTTCTGAAAAACTGTTTTTT

d_gene: NA
j_gene: TRBJ2-6
abundance: NA
v_gene: TRBV3-1
CDR3aa: CASSQDRGPFSGANVLTF
CDR3nt: TGTGCCAGCAGCCAAGATCGAGGCCCCTTCTCTGGGGCCAACGTCCTGACTTTC

d_gene: TRBD2
j_gene: TRBJ2-5
abundance: NA
v_gene: TRBV18
CDR3aa: CASSPILALQETQYF
CDR3nt: TGTGCCAGCTCACCCATACTAGCGCTCCAAGAGACCCAGTACTTC